These 10 T cell receptor beta chains share one sample of origin, sequenced in a study of T cell changes during pregnancy in multiple sclerosis. Assay used: immunoSEQ multiplex PCR; TCRdb lists only in-frame clones, some missing. The sample contains about 64,000 clones, roughly 87% of which appear only once. The specimen was peripheral blood, collected in the second trimester of pregnancy. The receptors here all came from a female donor in good health, enrolled as a control in a pregnancy study.

The V and J genes are TRBV7-2 and TRBJ1-3, with D possibly TRBD1 on 6 matching bases. CDR3 size: 15 residues. Per germline, CDR1 SGHTA and CDR2 FQGNSA. V was clipped by 3 bases and J by 8 bases, with 17 bases between them. The CDR3 protein is CASSFQGSPGDTIYF. The CDR3 DNA is TGTGCCAGCAGCTTTCAGGGGAGCCCCGGGGACACCATATATTTT.

J is TRBJ1-4 and V is TRBV5-1, with D perhaps TRBD1 (5 bases). V gave up 0 bases and J gave up 0 bases, with 12 bases separating them. This CDR3 comprises 17 residues. Germline-derived CDR1 and CDR2 are SGHRS and YFSETQ. Here the CDR3 reads CASSLAPGGATNEKLFF. CDR3 in DNA: TGCGCCAGCAGCTTGGCTCCGGGAGGGGCAACTAATGAAAAACTGTTTTTT.

The chain combines TRBV10-1 with TRBJ2-2; the D gene is possibly TRBD1 (5 bases). This CDR3 has 18 amino acids. V lost 5 bases and J lost 7, with 26 bases in between. Germline V gives CDR1 WNHNN, CDR2 SYGVQD (reference sequence). CDR3 sequence (DNA): TGCGCCAGCAGTTCGGACATCCAGTCGAATGTTAAGAACGGGGAGCTGTTTTTT. Its protein product is CASSSDIQSNVKNGELFF.

This sequence joins TRBV5-4 and TRBJ2-1, with 7 bases fitting TRBD2. Germline V lookup: CDR1 SGHNT, CDR2 YYREEE (reference sequence). This CDR3 has 15 residues. The V gene end was trimmed by 0 bases and the J gene end by 8 bases; junction bases not matched to a gene: 8. CDR3 bases: TGTGCCAGCAGCTTGGGGGGGGGAACTCACGATGAGCAGTTCTTC. Translating it yields CASSLGGGTHDEQFF. The full variable domain, in which reference TRBV5-4 and TRBJ2-1 provide the parts outside the CDR3, is ETGVTQSPTHLIKTRGQQVTLRCSSQSGHNTVSWYQQALGQGPQFIFQYYREEENGRGNFPPRFSGLQFPNYSSELNVNALELDDSALYLCASSLGGGTHDEQFFGPGTRLTVL.

The chain recombines TRBV4-1 with TRBJ2-7; 15 bases agree with TRBD2. The germline CDR1 and CDR2 sequences are MGHRA and YSYEKL. With V trimmed by 0 bases and J by 4 bases, 4 bases remained unmatched. The CDR3 is 17 amino acids. In nucleotides, the CDR3 is TGCGCCAGCAGCCAAGACGGGACTAGCGGGGGGCATTACGAGCAGTACTTC. Its translation is CASSQDGTSGGHYEQYF.

V usage is TRBV2 and J usage is TRBJ2-1; perhaps TRBD2 as D (5 bases). The CDR3 consists of 14 residues. The germline V gene encodes CDR1 SNHLY and CDR2 FYNNEI. V lost 7 bases and J lost 14, with 24 bases in between. CDR3 bases: TGTGCCAGCAACCCACTAGAGGGAGAGACCTTGGAGTTCTTC. Translation: CASNPLEGETLEFF.

This chain joins TRBV27 and TRBJ2-1; the match to TRBD2 covers 7 bases. Looked up from germline, CDR1 is MNHEY and CDR2 is SMNVEV (reference sequence). This CDR3 has 13 residues. J was trimmed by 8 bases and V by 7 bases; bases with no gene match: 8. The CDR3 bases are TGTGCCAGCACGGGCGGGAGAATCGATGAGCAGTTCTTC. Translation gives CASTGGRIDEQFF.

The chain joins TRBV18 to TRBJ1-5; D is unresolved. With 0 bases removed from V and 6 bases from J, the gap between germline ends came to 6 bases. The CDR3 spans 13 residues. Germline lookup yields CDR1 KGHSH and CDR2 LQKENI. As DNA, the CDR3 is TGTGCCAGCTCACCACCGACGGGTCAGCCCCAGCATTTT. Protein sequence: CASSPPTGQPQHF. Variable domain in full (rest from reference TRBV18 and TRBJ1-5): NAGVMQNPRHLVRRRGQEARLRCSPMKGHSHVYWYRQLPEEGLKFMVYLQKENIIDESGMPKERFSAEFPKEGPSILRIQQVVRGDSAAYFCASSPPTGQPQHFGDGTRLSIL.

The table lists this clone with a count of one. The chain links TRBV2 to TRBJ2-7; 11 bases are shared with TRBD1. Per the germline V gene, CDR1 is SNHLY and CDR2 is FYNNEI. The CDR3 spans 15 residues. V shed 3 bases and J 3 bases; nucleotides not matched to a gene: 4. CDR3 DNA: TGTGCCAGCAGTGATCCGGGACAGGGGGTCTACGAGCAGTACTTC. Its protein is CASSDPGQGVYEQYF.

The rearrangement uses TRBV6-5 and TRBJ2-5; D uncertain. There are 15 residues in the CDR3. Germline CDR1 is MNHEY and CDR2 is SVGAGI. V was cut by 2 bases and J by 4 bases, with 14 bases left in between. Here the CDR3 DNA reads TGTGCCAGCAGTTACGGCTCCGAGCGAGGAGAGACCCAGTACTTC. Its protein product is CASSYGSERGETQYF.